The sequence of this T cell receptor beta chain was determined in a study of T cell repertoires in cytomegalovirus infection. Study-wide background: In the study, CMV epitopes included recently identified HLA-C-restricted and well-studied HLA-B-restricted ones. TCR beta signatures that were public indicated CMV infection and matching HLA type.

Study findings and constraints: Clonotypes of TCR beta that were HLA-C-restricted and CMV-specific dominated the ex vivo response.

TCRdb reprocessed the reads with MiXCR, giving one entry per CDR3 protein. The sample lists about 890,000 distinct CDR3 sequences; around 32% were seen once. With regard to this clonotype: Its antigen is not identified.

V was pared by 3 bases and J by 7 bases, with 8 bases of the junction left unmatched. The CDR3 has 15 amino acids. Germline V gives CDR1 MNHGY, CDR2 SAAAGT. This receptor was taken from a human donor in good health (CMV status not recorded). Some clones in this sample may be carry-over from other donors' samples. This chain joins TRBV6-8 and TRBJ2-1, with 8 bases lining up with TRBD2. The sample in question was cultured CD8+ T cells from PBMCs, obtained from culture after CMV antigen stimulation. The CDR3 DNA reads TGTGCCAGCAGTTATAACGGGGGGGCCGCGAATGAGCAGTTCTTC. This sequence encodes CASSYNGGAANEQFF.